Shown below are 29 T cell receptor beta chains from a single sample sequenced in a study of identical twins. TCRdb reprocessed the 5' RACE reads via MiXCR and lists one record per CDR3 protein. This sample has under 1 million distinct CDR3 sequences; around an eighth occur once, and the top ten carry about 1.5%. These data were also reused for a study on yellow fever vaccine responses in identical twins.

The sequenced sample consisted of PBMCs. These receptors were taken from a woman in her late teens or twenties in good health.

This clonotype was counted between two and nine times. V usage is TRBV5-1 and J usage is TRBJ2-5; 9 nucleotides match TRBD1. Trimming took 4 bases from V and 1 from J; bases not matched to a gene: 8. The CDR3 loop spans 16 amino acids. Looked up from germline, CDR1 is SGHRS and CDR2 is YFSETQ. In nucleotides, the CDR3 is TGCGCCAGCAGCAAGCGACCGGGACAGGGCCAAGAGACCCAGTACTTC. Encoded protein: CASSKRPGQGQETQYF.

This clonotype has only a few counts. This chain connects TRBV7-8 to TRBJ2-3; 14 bases match TRBD2. The CDR3 loop spans 17 amino acids. With 5 bases clipped from V and 4 bases from J, the junction kept 8 bases outside the gene matches. In germline, CDR1 is SGHVS, CDR2 FQNEAQ. CDR3 coding DNA: TGTGCCAGCAGCACGCTGACTAGCGGGGGGGCAGCAGATACGCAGTATTTT. It translates to CASSTLTSGGAADTQYF. Drawing the rest from reference TRBV7-8 and TRBJ2-3, the complete variable domain is GAGVSQSPRYKVAKRGQDVALRCDPISGHVSLFWYQQALGQGPEFLTYFQNEAQLDKSGLPSDRFFAERPEGSVSTLKIQRTQQEDSAVYLCASSTLTSGGAADTQYFGPGTRLTVL.

The table lists this clonotype with a few counts. This CDR3 is CASSQGTGADTQYF. The CDR3 DNA follows: TGTGCCAGCAGCCAAGGGACAGGGGCAGATACGCAGTATTTT. The chain links TRBV3-1 to TRBJ2-3; 9 positions agree with TRBD1. CDR3 length: 14 amino acids. V lost 1 base and J lost 4; bases outside the gene matches: 0. Looked up from germline, CDR1 is LGHDT and CDR2 is YNNKEL (reference sequence).

The table lists this clonotype with a few counts. CDR3 region: CASSPQAGNTDTQYF. The DNA for the CDR3 is TGCGCCAGCAGTCCCCAGGCGGGGAACACAGATACGCAGTATTTT. The chain has TRBV10-1 and TRBJ2-3; tentatively, D is TRBD2 (6 bases). The CDR3 consists of 15 residues. Trimming pared 5 bases from V and 2 bases from J, leaving 14 bases between. Germline V CDR1 and CDR2: WNHNN, SYGVQD (reference sequence).

The gene calls are TRBV10-3 and TRBJ2-7, with 8 bases lining up with TRBD1. Germline-derived CDR1 and CDR2 are ENHRY and SYGVKD. CDR3 size: 14 residues. V lost 8 bases, J lost 1 base, and 7 bases stayed unmatched. In DNA, the CDR3 is TGTGCCATCCGCCCAGGGGGCGTATCCTACGAGCAGTACTTC. It specifies CAIRPGGVSYEQYF.

The V call is TRBV7-2, the J call TRBJ2-7; 10 bases are a match to TRBD1. V gave up 6 bases and J gave up 4 bases; unmatched junction bases: 9. This CDR3 has 15 amino acids. Germline CDR1 is SGHTA and CDR2 is FQGNSA. Written as DNA, the CDR3 is TGTGCCAGCAGTTTTCCCGGGACAGGGGTATACGAGCAGTACTTC. Its protein is CASSFPGTGVYEQYF.

This chain uses TRBV6-1 with TRBJ2-5, with a weak D call TRBD1 (5 bases). There are 14 residues in the CDR3. The V gene lost 6 bases and the J gene lost 2 bases, with 13 bases spanning the gap. Looked up from germline, CDR1 is MNHNS and CDR2 is SASEGT. In nucleotides, the CDR3 is TGTGCCAGCAGATCCAATGACAGACAAGAGACCCAGTACTTC. Residues: CASRSNDRQETQYF.

V is TRBV6-4 and J is TRBJ1-4, with unresolved D. From germline, CDR1 is MRHNA and CDR2 SNTAGT. Trimming took off 6 bases at V and 8 bases at J, with 16 bases between the two ends. The CDR3 has 14 amino acids. CDR3 DNA: TGTGCCAGCAGCTTCAGACCTTTTCGGGAAAAACTGTTTTTT. Its translation is CASSFRPFREKLFF.

The rearrangement uses TRBV10-3 and TRBJ2-6; 8 bases fit TRBD1. V lost 4 bases and J lost 0; bases outside the gene matches: 5. Germline CDR1 reads ENHRY; CDR2 reads SYGVKD. This CDR3 has 17 residues. The CDR3 bases are TGTGCCATCAGTGCGGACAGGGTCCCCTCTGGGGCCAACGTCCTGACTTTC. Its protein product is CAISADRVPSGANVLTF.

In this sample, this clonotype turned up many times. This rearrangement joins TRBV10-3 to TRBJ2-1, with D perhaps matching TRBD2 (6 bases). The CDR3 extends over 13 amino acids. V dropped 7 bases and J dropped 7 bases, with 14 bases sitting between them. Germline assignment: CDR1 ENHRY and CDR2 SYGVKD. This chain's CDR3 is CAINPGDGNEQFF. The CDR3 DNA reads as TGTGCCATCAATCCGGGGGACGGGAATGAGCAGTTCTTC.

The chain joins TRBV9 to TRBJ2-3, with a possible D match to TRBD2 (5 bases). The ends were cut back, 2 bases at V and 0 bases at J, with 13 bases in the middle. The CDR3 sequence is 16 residues long. Germline V gene sequence: CDR1 SGDLS, CDR2 YYNGEE. The CDR3 DNA reads TGTGCCAGCAGCGTTCACGAGGGAAGTAGCACAGATACGCAGTATTTT. This encodes CASSVHEGSSTDTQYF.

This chain uses TRBV20-1 with TRBJ1-1, with D maybe TRBD1 (6 bases). The ends were cut back, 4 bases at V and 9 bases at J, with 15 bases in the middle. This CDR3 spans 12 amino acids. The germline gives CDR1 DFQATT, CDR2 SNEGSKA (reference sequence). The CDR3 nucleotides are TGCAGTGCTACCCGCAGGGGTGTTAAAGCTTTCTTT. Protein product: CSATRRGVKAFF.

This clonotype was detected a few times. The chain links TRBV29-1 to TRBJ1-4, with TRBD1 matching 7 bases. The CDR3 spans 15 residues. The J segment lost 0 bases and the V segment lost 6 bases, leaving 7 bases of the junction unmatched. CDR1 and CDR2 (germline): SQVTM, ANQGSEA. This CDR3 is CSVAGQGATNEKLFF. In DNA form, the CDR3 reads TGCAGCGTCGCCGGCCAGGGGGCAACTAATGAAAAACTGTTTTTT.

This clonotype showed up many times. The chain uses TRBV7-2 and TRBJ2-1; no definite D call. The germline V and J ends were trimmed by 1 base and 8 bases, with 6 bases remaining between them. CDR1 is SGHTA, CDR2 FQGNSA, per germline. This CDR3 region has 12 residues. This chain's CDR3 is CASSLVGYEQFF. The CDR3 coding sequence is TGTGCCAGCAGCTTAGTGGGGTATGAGCAGTTCTTC. Full variable domain (rest looked up from reference TRBV7-2 and TRBJ2-1): GAGVSQSPSNKVTEKGKDVELRCDPISGHTALYWYRQSLGQGLEFLIYFQGNSAPDKSGLPSDRFSAERTGGSVSTLTIQRTQQEDSAVYLCASSLVGYEQFFGPGTRLTVL.

This clonotype was seen a few times. The chain employs TRBV24-1 and TRBJ2-1; 13 bases fit TRBD2. The CDR3 is 14 amino acids. V gave up 4 bases and J gave up 10 bases; unmatched junction bases: 3. CDR1 and CDR2 from the germline V gene are KGHDR and SFDVKD. CDR3 DNA: TGTGCCACCAGTGACGCGACTAGCGGGGGGGAGCAGTTCTTC. Amino acid sequence: CATSDATSGGEQFF.

At least ten counts were recorded for this clonotype. This chain connects TRBV12-3 or TRBV12-4 to TRBJ2-1; 7 nucleotides line up with TRBD2. V lost 6 bases to trimming and J lost 0 bases; unmatched junction nucleotides: 8. The CDR3 covers 16 residues. CDR3 sequence: CASSSPSGSSYNEQFF. The CDR3 DNA sequence: TGTGCCAGCAGCAGCCCTAGCGGCAGCTCCTACAATGAGCAGTTCTTC.

Many counts were recorded for this clonotype. The chain recombines TRBV3-1 with TRBJ2-1; D remains ambiguous. V dropped 2 bases and J dropped 5 bases, with 10 bases sitting between them. From germline, CDR1 is LGHDT and CDR2 YNNKEL (reference sequence). This CDR3 has 14 residues. The CDR3 region has the DNA TGTGCCAGCAGCCAATTGTTGGGGAACAATGAGCAGTTCTTC. Protein sequence: CASSQLLGNNEQFF.

The table lists this clonotype with many counts. The rearrangement joins TRBV6-1 to TRBJ1-6, with 7 bases aligning to TRBD1. The length of the CDR3 is 16 residues. CDR1 and CDR2 (germline): MNHNS, SASEGT. V dropped 5 bases and J dropped 7; count of bases not matched to a gene: 11. The CDR3 DNA reads TGTGCCAGCAGTAGGGGGCCTCACAGCGGGAATTCACCCCTCCACTTT. This translates into CASSRGPHSGNSPLHF.

There are a few counts of this clonotype. The chain links TRBV11-2 to TRBJ2-7; 11 bases line up with TRBD2. V dropped 5 bases and J dropped 0; count of bases not matched to a gene: 9. Germline CDR1 reads SGHAT; CDR2 reads FQNNGV. The CDR3 consists of 17 residues. In DNA, the CDR3 is TGTGCCAGCAGCCCCACGGGACTAGCGGATAGCTCCTACGAGCAGTACTTC. It translates to CASSPTGLADSSYEQYF.

The chain carries TRBV2 and TRBJ2-1; tentatively, D is TRBD2 (5 bases). Per germline, CDR1 SNHLY and CDR2 FYNNEI. The V end lost 3 bases, the J end lost 10 bases, and 13 bases lay between the germline ends. CDR3 length equals 13 residues. The CDR3 sequence is CASSEARATEQFF. The CDR3 coding sequence is TGTGCCAGCAGTGAGGCGCGGGCGACAGAGCAGTTCTTC.

The CDR3 here is CATSREGQDTDTQYF. CDR3 in DNA: TGTGCCACCAGCAGAGAGGGACAGGACACAGATACGCAGTATTTT. V is TRBV15 and J is TRBJ2-3, with 8 bases aligning to TRBD1. J was trimmed by 2 bases and V by 0 bases; bases with no gene match: 1. The CDR3 runs 15 residues. CDR1 is LNHNV and CDR2 is YYDKDF in the germline V gene (reference sequence).

This clonotype was seen many times. CDR3 sequence (DNA): TGTGCCAGCAGCCAAGATGTTTGGGGTGGTGCCACCGGGGAGCTGTTTTTT. Residues: CASSQDVWGGATGELFF. V gene TRBV4-2 combines with J gene TRBJ2-2; D gene unclear. The germline V gene has CDR1 LGHNA and CDR2 YNFKEQ. V gave up 0 bases and J gave up 4 bases, with 15 bases separating them. The CDR3 is 17 amino acids.

This clonotype has a handful of counts. V gene TRBV28 combines with J gene TRBJ2-2; 12 bases are shared with TRBD2. J was trimmed by 5 bases and V by 2 bases; bases with no gene match: 9. The germline gives CDR1 MDHEN, CDR2 SYDVKM. The CDR3 totals 18 residues. The DNA of the CDR3 is TGTGCCAGCAGTTTAACGCCGAGACTAGCGGGAGATACCGGGGAGCTGTTTTTT. It encodes CASSLTPRLAGDTGELFF.

The rearrangement joins TRBV6-1 to TRBJ1-2, with unresolved D. The germline gives CDR1 MNHNS, CDR2 SASEGT. The CDR3 is made up of 12 amino acids. The germline V and J ends were trimmed by 4 bases and 8 bases, with 11 bases remaining between them. The CDR3 DNA reads TGTGCCAGCAGTGTGGCGACGCCAGGCTACACCTTC. This gives the protein CASSVATPGYTF.

The chain is built from TRBV11-1 and TRBJ2-1; 9 positions match TRBD2. There are 18 residues in the CDR3. Germline CDR1 is SGHAT and CDR2 is FQDESV (reference sequence). The V segment lost 0 bases and the J segment 8 bases; nucleotides outside the gene matches: 14. CDR3 nucleotides: TGTGCCAGCAGCTTAGCGCAGAATAGCGGGGGACGAGGAGATGAGCAGTTCTTC. Its protein product is CASSLAQNSGGRGDEQFF. The variable domain in full, with the rest retrieved from reference TRBV11-1 and TRBJ2-1, is EAEVAQSPRYKITEKSQAVAFWCDPISGHATLYWYRQILGQGPELLVQFQDESVVDDSQLPKDRFSAERLKGVDSTLKIQPAELGDSAMYLCASSLAQNSGGRGDEQFFGPGTRLTVL.

This clonotype appeared many times. The chain uses TRBV29-1 and TRBJ2-7, with D perhaps matching TRBD1 (6 bases). Germline CDR1 and CDR2: SQVTM and ANQGSEA. This CDR3 has 15 residues. V was pared by 0 bases and J by 0 bases, with 12 bases between. The chain's CDR3 is CSVEDLTGRSYEQYF. In nucleotides, the CDR3 is TGCAGCGTTGAAGATCTGACAGGCCGCTCCTACGAGCAGTACTTC.

The chain employs TRBV7-8 and TRBJ2-7; 8 bases align to TRBD1. Germline V CDR1 and CDR2: SGHVS, FQNEAQ. Trimming took 2 bases from V and 6 from J; bases not matched to a gene: 9. CDR3 length: 15 amino acids. This CDR3 reads CASSLSRTGFSEQYF. The CDR3 DNA reads as TGTGCCAGCAGCTTATCTAGGACAGGGTTTTCCGAGCAGTACTTC.

This chain connects TRBV12-3 or TRBV12-4 to TRBJ2-1; 11 bases are a match to TRBD2. Losses at the gene ends were 7 bases for V and 9 bases for J; bases not matched to a gene: 11. The CDR3 contains 15 residues. CDR3: CASTLVAGGIGEQFF. The CDR3 nucleotides read TGTGCCAGCACCCTTGTAGCGGGGGGGATTGGTGAGCAGTTCTTC.

The V and J genes are TRBV6-1 and TRBJ2-1; D is possibly TRBD1 (5 bases). Germline V gene data show CDR1 as MNHNS and CDR2 as SASEGT. This CDR3 contains 13 residues. Trimming removed 4 bases at V and 4 bases at J, with 8 bases between. The CDR3 here is CASSGNRYNEQFF. CDR3 bases: TGTGCCAGCAGTGGGAACAGGTACAATGAGCAGTTCTTC.